This is a list of T cell receptor beta chains from one sample in a study of T cell changes during pregnancy in multiple sclerosis. Profiled with immunoSEQ multiplex PCR; TCRdb holds only in-frame clones, not every one. The sample carries 17,000 or so clones, 84% recorded once. Sequences were derived from CD8+ T cells from peripheral blood mononuclear cells, sampled in the third trimester of pregnancy. These receptors originate from a female donor in good health, enrolled as a control in a pregnancy study. The CDR3 runs from the conserved cysteine through the conserved F or W. A D gene is named only where the DNA matches it firmly. Clone size appears in some rows only: once, few, many, or a class for an expanded clone.

v_call: TRBV29-1; d_call: -; clone_size: few; j_call: TRBJ2-2; cdr3_nt: TGCAGCGTTGAAGATAACGGGGAGCTGTTTTTT; cdr3_aa: CSVEDNGELFF
v_call: TRBV5-5; d_call: TRBD1; clone_size: once; j_call: TRBJ1-2; cdr3_nt: TGTGCCAGCAGCTCTCGACCGGGACAGAACTATGGCTACACCTTC; cdr3_aa: CASSSRPGQNYGYTF
v_call: TRBV30; d_call: -; clone_size: -; j_call: TRBJ2-1; cdr3_nt: TGTGCCTGGAGTGTTGTAGCCCATGAGCAGTTCTTC; cdr3_aa: CAWSVVAHEQFF
v_call: TRBV4-1; d_call: -; clone_size: -; j_call: TRBJ2-7; cdr3_nt: TGCGCCAGCAGCCAAGAAGCTTATGTCGGCGAGCAGTACTTC; cdr3_aa: CASSQEAYVGEQYF
v_call: TRBV7-9; d_call: -; clone_size: -; j_call: TRBJ2-7; cdr3_nt: TGTGCCAGCAGCGTCGGACTTACCCTCTCCTACGAGCAGTACTTC; cdr3_aa: CASSVGLTLSYEQYF
v_call: TRBV27; d_call: -; clone_size: -; j_call: TRBJ2-7; cdr3_nt: TGTGCCAGCAGTTTACGGGGTTTAGACTACGAGCAGTACTTC; cdr3_aa: CASSLRGLDYEQYF
v_call: TRBV5-1; d_call: -; clone_size: -; j_call: TRBJ2-2; cdr3_nt: TGCGCCACCCAGGATTCCACCGGGGAGCTGTTTTTT; cdr3_aa: CATQDSTGELFF
v_call: TRBV5-6; d_call: -; clone_size: -; j_call: TRBJ2-5; cdr3_nt: TGTGCCAGCAGCTTGGCGAGCGGCCAAGAGACCCAGTACTTC; cdr3_aa: CASSLASGQETQYF
v_call: TRBV5-1; d_call: TRBD2; clone_size: -; j_call: TRBJ2-3; cdr3_nt: TGCGCCAGCAGCCCCGGGACTAGCGGGGCGCCCACAGATACGCAGTATTTT; cdr3_aa: CASSPGTSGAPTDTQYF
v_call: TRBV7-9; d_call: TRBD2; clone_size: -; j_call: TRBJ2-7; cdr3_nt: TGTGCCAGCAGCTTTAGCGGGAGTCGCGACGAGCAGTACTTC; cdr3_aa: CASSFSGSRDEQYF
v_call: TRBV4-2; d_call: -; clone_size: -; j_call: TRBJ2-7; cdr3_nt: TGTGCCAGCAGCCTCGGGGAATCGGGCTACGAGCAGTACTTC; cdr3_aa: CASSLGESGYEQYF
v_call: TRBV11-2; d_call: -; clone_size: -; j_call: TRBJ2-7; cdr3_nt: TGTGCCAGCAGCTTATCGGGTCTCTACGAGCAGTACTTC; cdr3_aa: CASSLSGLYEQYF
v_call: TRBV6-5; d_call: -; clone_size: -; j_call: TRBJ1-1; cdr3_nt: TGTGCCAGCACCTTCGGGGGAGGCACTGAAGCTTTCTTT; cdr3_aa: CASTFGGGTEAFF
v_call: TRBV27; d_call: TRBD1; clone_size: -; j_call: TRBJ2-1; cdr3_nt: TGTGCCAGCAGTTCCGGGACAGGGGGGAACAATGAGCAGTTCTTC; cdr3_aa: CASSSGTGGNNEQFF
v_call: TRBV27; d_call: -; clone_size: -; j_call: TRBJ2-3; cdr3_nt: TGTGCCAGCATCTCAACGGGAGATACGCAGTATTTT; cdr3_aa: CASISTGDTQYF
v_call: TRBV5-8; d_call: -; clone_size: -; j_call: TRBJ1-2; cdr3_nt: TGTGCCAGCAGCTTGGGACAGATTAATGGCTACACCTTC; cdr3_aa: CASSLGQINGYTF
v_call: TRBV19; d_call: TRBD2; clone_size: once; j_call: TRBJ2-1; cdr3_nt: TGTGCCAGTAGCGGGACTAGTGGGCGGGATGAGCAGTTCTTC; cdr3_aa: CASSGTSGRDEQFF
v_call: TRBV12-5; d_call: -; clone_size: -; j_call: TRBJ2-1; cdr3_nt: TGTGCTAGTGGTCCCCCAGGAAGCTCCTACAATGAGCAGTTCTTC; cdr3_aa: CASGPPGSSYNEQFF
v_call: TRBV5-1; d_call: -; clone_size: -; j_call: TRBJ2-7; cdr3_nt: TGCGCCAGCAGCCTCCGGGGTAGCGGCAGCTCCTACGAGCAGTACTTC; cdr3_aa: CASSLRGSGSSYEQYF
v_call: TRBV10-3; d_call: TRBD1; clone_size: -; j_call: TRBJ1-5; cdr3_nt: TGTGCCAGCACCGGGACAGAGACGTCCAATCAGCCCCAGCATTTT; cdr3_aa: CASTGTETSNQPQHF
v_call: TRBV13; d_call: TRBD2; clone_size: few; j_call: TRBJ2-1; cdr3_nt: TGTGCCAGCAGCCGTAGCGGGTGGAGCTACAATGAGCAGTTCTTC; cdr3_aa: CASSRSGWSYNEQFF